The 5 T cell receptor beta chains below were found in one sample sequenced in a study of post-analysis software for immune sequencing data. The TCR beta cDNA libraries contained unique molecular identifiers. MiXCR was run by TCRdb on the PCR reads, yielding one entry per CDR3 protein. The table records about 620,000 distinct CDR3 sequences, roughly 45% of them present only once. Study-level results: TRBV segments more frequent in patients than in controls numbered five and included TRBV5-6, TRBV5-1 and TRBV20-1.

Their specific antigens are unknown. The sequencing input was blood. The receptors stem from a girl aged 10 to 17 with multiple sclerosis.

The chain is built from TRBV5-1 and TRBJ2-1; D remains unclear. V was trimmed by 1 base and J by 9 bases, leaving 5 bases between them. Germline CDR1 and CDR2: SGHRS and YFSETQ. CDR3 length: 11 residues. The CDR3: CASSLTSEQFF. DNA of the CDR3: TGCGCCAGCAGCTTGACCAGTGAGCAGTTCTTC.

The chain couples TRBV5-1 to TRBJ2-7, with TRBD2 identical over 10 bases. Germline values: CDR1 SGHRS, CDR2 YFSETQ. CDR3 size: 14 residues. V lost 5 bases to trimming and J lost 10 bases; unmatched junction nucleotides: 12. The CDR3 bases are TGCGCCAGCAGAGCGACTAGCGGGCAAGAGGCCCAGTACTTC. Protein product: CASRATSGQEAQYF.

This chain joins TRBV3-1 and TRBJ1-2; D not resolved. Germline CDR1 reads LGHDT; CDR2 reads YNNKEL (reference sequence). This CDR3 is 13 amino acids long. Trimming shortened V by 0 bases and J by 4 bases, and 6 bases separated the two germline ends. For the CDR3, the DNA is TGTGCCAGCAGCCAAGACTTCTTCTATGGCTACACCTTC. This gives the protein CASSQDFFYGYTF. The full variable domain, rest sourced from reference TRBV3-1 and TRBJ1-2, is DTAVSQTPKYLVTQMGNDKSIKCEQNLGHDTMYWYKQDSKKFLKIMFSYNNKELIINETVPNRFSPKSPDKAHLNLHINSLELGDSAVYFCASSQDFFYGYTFGSGTRLTVV.

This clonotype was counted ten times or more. DNA of the CDR3: TGCGCCAGCAGCTTGGAAGGTGTGAACACTGAAGCTTTCTTT. Its translation is CASSLEGVNTEAFF. The chain joins TRBV5-1 to TRBJ1-1, with D unclear. Trimming pared 0 bases from V and 0 bases from J, leaving 6 bases between. Germline CDR1 SGHRS, CDR2 YFSETQ. This CDR3 has 14 amino acids.

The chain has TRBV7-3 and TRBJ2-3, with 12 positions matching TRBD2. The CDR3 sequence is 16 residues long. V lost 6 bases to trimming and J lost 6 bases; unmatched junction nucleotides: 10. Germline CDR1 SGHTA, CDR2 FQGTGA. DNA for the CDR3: TGTGCCAGCAGTTTCCAATCCGGGACTAGCGGGGATACGCAGTATTTT. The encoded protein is CASSFQSGTSGDTQYF. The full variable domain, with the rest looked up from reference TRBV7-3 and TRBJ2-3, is GAGVSQTPSNKVTEKGKYVELRCDPISGHTALYWYRQSLGQGPEFLIYFQGTGAADDSGLPNDRFFAVRPEGSVSTLKIQRTERGDSAVYLCASSFQSGTSGDTQYFGPGTRLTVL.